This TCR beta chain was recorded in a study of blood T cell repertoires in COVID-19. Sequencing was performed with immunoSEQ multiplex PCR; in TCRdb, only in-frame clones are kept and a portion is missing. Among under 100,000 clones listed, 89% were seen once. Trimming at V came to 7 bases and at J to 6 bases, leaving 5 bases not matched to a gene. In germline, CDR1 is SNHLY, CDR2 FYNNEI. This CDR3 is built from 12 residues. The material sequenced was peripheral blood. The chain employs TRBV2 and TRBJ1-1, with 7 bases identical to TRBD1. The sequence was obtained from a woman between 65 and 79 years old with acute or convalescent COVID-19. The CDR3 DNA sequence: TGTGCCAGCAACCTAGGACAGGCTGAAGCTTTCTTT. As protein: CASNLGQAEAFF. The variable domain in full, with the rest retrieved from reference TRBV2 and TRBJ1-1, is EPEVTQTPSHQVTQMGQEVILRCVPISNHLYFYWYRQILGQKVEFLVSFYNNEISEKSEIFDDQFSVERPDGSNFTLKIRSTKLEDSAMYFCASNLGQAEAFFGQGTRLTVV.